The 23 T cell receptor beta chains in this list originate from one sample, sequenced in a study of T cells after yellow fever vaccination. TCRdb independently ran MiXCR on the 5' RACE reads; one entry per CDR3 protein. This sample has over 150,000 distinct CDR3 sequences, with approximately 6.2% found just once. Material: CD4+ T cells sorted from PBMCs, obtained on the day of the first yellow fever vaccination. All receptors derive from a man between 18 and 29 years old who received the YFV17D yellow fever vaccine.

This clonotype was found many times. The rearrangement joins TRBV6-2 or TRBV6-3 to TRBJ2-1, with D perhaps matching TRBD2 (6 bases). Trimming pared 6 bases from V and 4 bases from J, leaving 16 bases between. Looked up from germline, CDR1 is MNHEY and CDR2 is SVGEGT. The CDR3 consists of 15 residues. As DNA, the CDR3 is TGTGCCAGCAGGGGGAGCTTTGGAGGGTACAATGAGCAGTTCTTC. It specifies CASRGSFGGYNEQFF.

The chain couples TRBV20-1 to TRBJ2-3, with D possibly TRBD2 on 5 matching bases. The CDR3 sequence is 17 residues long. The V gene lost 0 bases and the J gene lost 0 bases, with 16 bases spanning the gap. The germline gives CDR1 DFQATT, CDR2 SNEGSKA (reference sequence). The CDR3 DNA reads TGCAGTGCTAGAGATCCATTTGGGAGATCGAGCACAGATACGCAGTATTTT. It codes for CSARDPFGRSSTDTQYF.

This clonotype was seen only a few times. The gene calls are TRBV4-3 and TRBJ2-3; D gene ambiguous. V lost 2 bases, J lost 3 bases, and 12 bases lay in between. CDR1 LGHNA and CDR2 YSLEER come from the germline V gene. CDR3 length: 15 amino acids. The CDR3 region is CASSQKPGWTDTQYF. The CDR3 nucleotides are TGCGCCAGCAGCCAAAAACCTGGATGGACAGATACGCAGTATTTT.

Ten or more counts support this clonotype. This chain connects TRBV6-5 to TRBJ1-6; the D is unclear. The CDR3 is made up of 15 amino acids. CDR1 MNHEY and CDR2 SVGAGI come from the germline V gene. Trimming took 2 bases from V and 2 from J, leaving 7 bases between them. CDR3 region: CASSYPFAYNSPLHF. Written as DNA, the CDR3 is TGTGCCAGCAGTTACCCGTTCGCCTATAATTCACCCCTCCACTTT.

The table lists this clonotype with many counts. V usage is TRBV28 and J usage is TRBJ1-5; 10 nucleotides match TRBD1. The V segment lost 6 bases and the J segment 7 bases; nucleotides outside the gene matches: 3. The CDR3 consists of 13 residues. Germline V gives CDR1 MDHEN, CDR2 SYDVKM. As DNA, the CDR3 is TGTGCCAGCAGAGGACAGGGGGGACAGCCCCAGCATTTT. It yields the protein CASRGQGGQPQHF. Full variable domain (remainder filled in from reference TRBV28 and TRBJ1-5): DVKVTQSSRYLVKRTGEKVFLECVQDMDHENMFWYRQDPGLGLRLIYFSYDVKMKEKGDIPEGYSVSREKKERFSLILESASTNQTSMYLCASRGQGGQPQHFGDGTRLSIL.

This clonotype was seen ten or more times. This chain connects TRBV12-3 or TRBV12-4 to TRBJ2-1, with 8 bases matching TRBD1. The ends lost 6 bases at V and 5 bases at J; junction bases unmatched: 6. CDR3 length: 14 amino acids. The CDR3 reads CASRPTGGHNEQFF. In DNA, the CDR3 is TGTGCCAGCAGGCCAACAGGGGGGCACAATGAGCAGTTCTTC.

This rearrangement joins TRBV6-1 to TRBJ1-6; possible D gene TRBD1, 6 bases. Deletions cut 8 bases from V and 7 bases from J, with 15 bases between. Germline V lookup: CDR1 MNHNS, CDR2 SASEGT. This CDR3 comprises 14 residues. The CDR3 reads CASEGGQENSPLHF. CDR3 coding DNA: TGTGCCAGCGAAGGGGGGCAGGAGAATTCACCCCTCCACTTT.

The CDR3 sequence is CASSLVRLAGPYEQYV. In DNA form, the CDR3 reads TGTGCCAGCAGTTTAGTCAGACTAGCGGGACCCTACGAGCAGTACGTC. The chain carries TRBV12-3 or TRBV12-4 and TRBJ2-7; 11 nucleotides align to TRBD2. The CDR3 sequence is 16 residues long. Losses at the gene ends were 1 base for V and 2 bases for J; bases not matched to a gene: 4.

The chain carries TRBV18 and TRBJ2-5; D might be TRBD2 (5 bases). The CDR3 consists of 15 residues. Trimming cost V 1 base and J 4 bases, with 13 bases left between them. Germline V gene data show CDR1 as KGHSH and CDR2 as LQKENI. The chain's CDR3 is CASSPQGAGSETQYF. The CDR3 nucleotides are TGTGCCAGCTCACCACAGGGAGCAGGATCAGAGACCCAGTACTTC.

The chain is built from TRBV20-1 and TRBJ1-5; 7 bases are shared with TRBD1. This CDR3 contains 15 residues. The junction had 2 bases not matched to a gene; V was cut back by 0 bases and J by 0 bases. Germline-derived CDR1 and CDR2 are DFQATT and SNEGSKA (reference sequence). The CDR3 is CSAREGQFSNQPQHF. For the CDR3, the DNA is TGCAGTGCTAGAGAGGGACAGTTTAGCAATCAGCCCCAGCATTTT.

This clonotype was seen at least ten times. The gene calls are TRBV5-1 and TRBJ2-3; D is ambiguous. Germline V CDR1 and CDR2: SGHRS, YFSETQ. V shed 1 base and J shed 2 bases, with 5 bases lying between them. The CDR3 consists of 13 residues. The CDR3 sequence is CASSLKITDTQYF. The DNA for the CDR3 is TGCGCCAGCAGCTTGAAGATCACAGATACGCAGTATTTT.

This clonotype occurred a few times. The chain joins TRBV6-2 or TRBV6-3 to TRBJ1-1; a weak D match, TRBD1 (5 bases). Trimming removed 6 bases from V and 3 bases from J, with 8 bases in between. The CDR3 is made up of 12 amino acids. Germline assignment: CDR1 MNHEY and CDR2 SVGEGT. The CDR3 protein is CASRAGYTEAFF. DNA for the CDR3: TGTGCCAGCAGAGCAGGGTACACTGAAGCTTTCTTT.

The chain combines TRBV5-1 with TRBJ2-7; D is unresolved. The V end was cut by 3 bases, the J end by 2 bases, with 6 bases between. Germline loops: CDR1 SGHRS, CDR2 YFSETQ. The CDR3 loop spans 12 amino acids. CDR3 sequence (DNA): TGCGCCAGCAGCTCCCAAACCTACGAGCAGTACTTC. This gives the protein CASSSQTYEQYF.

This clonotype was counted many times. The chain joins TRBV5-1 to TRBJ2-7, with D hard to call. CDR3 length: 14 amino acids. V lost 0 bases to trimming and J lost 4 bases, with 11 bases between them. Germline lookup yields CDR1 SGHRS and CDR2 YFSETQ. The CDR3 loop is CASSLGIVQYEQYF. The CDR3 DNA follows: TGCGCCAGCAGCTTGGGAATCGTGCAATACGAGCAGTACTTC. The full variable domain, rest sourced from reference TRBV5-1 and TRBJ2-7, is KAGVTQTPRYLIKTRGQQVTLSCSPISGHRSVSWYQQTPGQGLQFLFEYFSETQRNKGNFPGRFSGRQFSNSRSEMNVSTLELGDSALYLCASSLGIVQYEQYFGPGTRLTVT.

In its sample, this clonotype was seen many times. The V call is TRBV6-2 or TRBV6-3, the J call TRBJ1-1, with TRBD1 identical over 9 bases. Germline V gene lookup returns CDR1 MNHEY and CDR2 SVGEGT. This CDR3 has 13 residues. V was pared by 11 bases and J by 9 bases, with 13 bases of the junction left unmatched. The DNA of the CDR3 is TGTGCCCTAAGACGCCGGGACAGGGACAAAGCTTTCTTT. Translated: CALRRRDRDKAFF.

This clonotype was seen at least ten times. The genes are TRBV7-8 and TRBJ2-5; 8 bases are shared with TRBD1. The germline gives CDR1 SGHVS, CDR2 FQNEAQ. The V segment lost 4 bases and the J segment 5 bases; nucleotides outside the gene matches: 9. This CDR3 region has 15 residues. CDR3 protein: CASSSWAGGAETQYF. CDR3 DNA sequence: TGTGCCAGCAGCTCCTGGGCAGGGGGCGCGGAGACCCAGTACTTC.

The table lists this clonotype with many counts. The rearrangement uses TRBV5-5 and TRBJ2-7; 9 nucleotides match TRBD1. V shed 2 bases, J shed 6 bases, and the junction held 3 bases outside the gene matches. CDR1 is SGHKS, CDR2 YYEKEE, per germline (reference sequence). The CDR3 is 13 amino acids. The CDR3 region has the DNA TGTGCCAGCAGCTTTCTGGGACAGGGCGAGCAGTACGTC. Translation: CASSFLGQGEQYV.

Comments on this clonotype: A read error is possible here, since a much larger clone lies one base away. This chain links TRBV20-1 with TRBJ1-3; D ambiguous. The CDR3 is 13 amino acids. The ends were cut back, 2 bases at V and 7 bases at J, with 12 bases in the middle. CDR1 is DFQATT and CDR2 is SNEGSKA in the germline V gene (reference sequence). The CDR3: CSARFGSTNTIYF. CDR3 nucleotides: TGCAGTGCTAGATTTGGCAGTACTAACACCATATATTTT.

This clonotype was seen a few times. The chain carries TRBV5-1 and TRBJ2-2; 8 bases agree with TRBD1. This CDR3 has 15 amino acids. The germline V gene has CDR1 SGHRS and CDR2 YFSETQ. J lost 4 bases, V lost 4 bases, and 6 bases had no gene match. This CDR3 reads CASSTQGQGTGELFF. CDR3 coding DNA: TGCGCCAGCAGCACGCAAGGACAGGGCACCGGGGAGCTGTTTTTT.

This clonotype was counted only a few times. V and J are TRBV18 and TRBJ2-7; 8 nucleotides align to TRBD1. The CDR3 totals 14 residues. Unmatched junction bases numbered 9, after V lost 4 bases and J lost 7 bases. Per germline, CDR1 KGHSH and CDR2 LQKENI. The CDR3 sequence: CASSRQGQEGEQYF. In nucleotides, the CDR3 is TGTGCCAGCTCACGACAGGGGCAGGAGGGTGAGCAGTACTTC.

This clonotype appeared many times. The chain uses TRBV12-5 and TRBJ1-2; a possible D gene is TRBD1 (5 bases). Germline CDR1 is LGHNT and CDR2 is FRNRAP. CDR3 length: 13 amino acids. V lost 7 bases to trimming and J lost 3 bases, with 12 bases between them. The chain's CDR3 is CASALGPYYGYTF. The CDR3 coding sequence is TGTGCTAGTGCCTTGGGGCCATACTATGGCTACACCTTC.

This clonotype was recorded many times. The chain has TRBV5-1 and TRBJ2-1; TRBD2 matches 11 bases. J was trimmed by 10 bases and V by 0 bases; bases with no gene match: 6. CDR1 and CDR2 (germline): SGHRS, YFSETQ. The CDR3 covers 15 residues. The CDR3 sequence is CASSLASGGLGEQFF. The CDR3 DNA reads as TGCGCCAGCAGCTTGGCTAGCGGGGGGCTGGGGGAGCAGTTCTTC.

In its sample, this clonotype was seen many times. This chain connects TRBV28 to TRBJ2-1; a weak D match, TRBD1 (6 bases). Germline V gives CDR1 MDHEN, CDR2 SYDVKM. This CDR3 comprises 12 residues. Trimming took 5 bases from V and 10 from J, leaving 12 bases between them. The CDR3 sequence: CASSPPGEEQFF. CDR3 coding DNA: TGTGCCAGCAGTCCGCCAGGGGAGGAGCAGTTCTTC.